This TCR beta chain was obtained from a study of blood T cell repertoires in COVID-19. On the study more broadly: The analysed material was cDNA or gDNA that came from T cells, B-cell-depleted T cells, or PBMCs.

The V end was cut by 9 bases, the J end by 3 bases, with 7 bases between. The CDR3 consists of 11 residues. Germline CDR1 KGHDR, CDR2 SFDVKD. The method was immunoSEQ multiplex PCR; TCRdb's version includes in-frame clones alone and lacks a portion of them. There are 210,000 or so clones in the sample; more than 80% occur only once, and around 7.8% lies in the top ten. The sample consisted of peripheral blood. The sequence derives from a woman of 80 years or more with COVID-19, enrolled during active disease. V usage is TRBV24-1 and J usage is TRBJ1-2; D gene uncertain. The chain's CDR3 is CATAIDYGYTF. As DNA, the CDR3 is TGTGCCACCGCTATCGACTATGGCTACACCTTC.